These 27 T cell receptor beta chains share one sample of origin, sequenced in a study of T cell changes during pregnancy in multiple sclerosis. Produced via immunoSEQ multiplex PCR; TCRdb's table is partial and in-frame only. Of approximately 40,000 clones listed, approximately 96% are singletons. This material consisted of peripheral blood, taken in the second trimester of pregnancy. The receptors were gathered from a female donor with multiple sclerosis, enrolled in a pregnancy study.

The J gene is TRBJ1-2, the V gene TRBV6-4, with 10 bases aligning to TRBD1. CDR3 length: 14 amino acids. In germline, CDR1 is MRHNA, CDR2 SNTAGT. V shed 6 bases, J shed 8 bases, and the junction held 9 bases outside the gene matches. CDR3 region: CASSQTGGAEGYTF. The CDR3 coding sequence is TGTGCCAGCAGCCAGACAGGGGGCGCGGAGGGCTACACCTTC.

The CDR3 here is CAISESRGKPNTGELFF. CDR3 DNA sequence: TGTGCCATCAGTGAGTCAAGAGGGAAACCGAACACCGGGGAGCTGTTTTTT. The rearrangement links TRBV10-3 to TRBJ2-2; D possibly corresponds to TRBD2 (5 bases). The CDR3 has 17 amino acids. V was shortened by 0 bases and J by 0 bases, with 11 bases between the two germline ends. Germline CDR1 is ENHRY and CDR2 is SYGVKD.

The genes are TRBV7-9 and TRBJ1-1, with D tentatively TRBD1 (5 bases). CDR3 length: 16 residues. Trimming removed 2 bases from V and 5 bases from J, with 18 bases in between. CDR1 and CDR2 (germline): SEHNR, FQNEAQ (reference sequence). CDR3 amino acids: CASSLRFGGGETEAFF. In DNA, the CDR3 is TGTGCCAGCAGCTTAAGGTTTGGGGGAGGGGAAACTGAAGCTTTCTTT.

The genes are TRBV7-2 and TRBJ2-1, with TRBD2 identical over 7 bases. The CDR3 spans 14 residues. Trimming removed 5 bases from V and 7 bases from J; junction bases left unmatched: 8. Looked up from germline, CDR1 is SGHTA and CDR2 is FQGNSA. CDR3 protein: CASSLVRGSNEQFF. The CDR3 coding sequence is TGTGCCAGCAGCCTGGTACGCGGGAGTAATGAGCAGTTCTTC.

The chain couples TRBV5-4 to TRBJ1-2; possible D gene TRBD1, 5 bases. V lost 4 bases to trimming and J lost 7 bases, with 17 bases between them. Germline assignment: CDR1 SGHNT and CDR2 YYREEE (reference sequence). CDR3 length: 14 residues. The DNA of the CDR3 is TGTGCCAGCAGCGGTGGGGGAGGCGTGGGTGGCTACACCTTC. Translation gives CASSGGGGVGGYTF.

This clone was seen just once. The gene calls are TRBV18 and TRBJ1-3, with a weak D call TRBD1 (5 bases). The CDR3 contains 16 residues. Trimming took off 2 bases at V and 2 bases at J, with 13 bases between the two ends. The germline gives CDR1 KGHSH, CDR2 LQKENI. In nucleotides, the CDR3 is TGTGCCAGCTCACCAAATGCTCCGGGGGCTGGAAACACCATATATTTT. Protein sequence: CASSPNAPGAGNTIYF.

The chain couples TRBV7-6 to TRBJ2-7; possible D gene TRBD1, 6 bases. Per germline, CDR1 SGHVS and CDR2 FNYEAQ. The CDR3 is made up of 15 amino acids. With 5 bases removed from V and 0 bases from J, the gap between germline ends came to 14 bases. CDR3 amino acids: CASSLGGSVSYEQYF. Here the CDR3 DNA reads TGTGCCAGCAGCCTTGGGGGCAGCGTCTCCTACGAGCAGTACTTC.

A few counts support this clone. The V call is TRBV14, the J call TRBJ1-6, with TRBD1 identical over 8 bases. V gave up 5 bases and J gave up 9 bases; unmatched junction bases: 6. CDR1 SGHDN and CDR2 FVKESK come from the germline V gene. This CDR3 has 14 residues. CDR3 protein: CASSSMTGVSPLHF. In nucleotides, the CDR3 is TGTGCCAGCAGCTCGATGACAGGGGTTTCACCCCTCCACTTT.

The V and J genes are TRBV7-8 and TRBJ2-1; 9 bases line up with TRBD2. V lost 4 bases, J lost 0 bases, and 22 bases stayed unmatched. There are 22 residues in the CDR3. Germline loops: CDR1 SGHVS, CDR2 FQNEAQ. Here the CDR3 DNA reads TGTGCCAGCAGCTCCTTTTGGCGGGCGGGAGGGGGTAATACTAGCTCCTACAATGAGCAGTTCTTC. Protein sequence: CASSSFWRAGGGNTSSYNEQFF.

This clone was counted a single time. This chain connects TRBV29-1 to TRBJ2-6; no definite D call. Trimming left V 7 bases short and J 0 bases short, with 16 bases between. The CDR3 is made up of 16 amino acids. CDR1 SQVTM and CDR2 ANQGSEA come from the germline V gene. In DNA form, the CDR3 reads TGCAGCGCCACCCGCGATACAGACTCTGGGGCCAACGTCCTGACTTTC. It translates to CSATRDTDSGANVLTF.

This chain joins TRBV4-3 and TRBJ1-2; D gene uncertain. The CDR3 runs 14 residues. The V gene lost 0 bases and the J gene lost 8 bases, with 13 bases spanning the gap. Per the germline V gene, CDR1 is LGHNA and CDR2 is YSLEER. The CDR3 bases are TGCGCCAGCAGCCAAGATCGGGGTATAGGCGGCTACACCTTC. The encoded protein is CASSQDRGIGGYTF.

The V gene is TRBV9, the J gene TRBJ1-1, with TRBD1 identical over 7 bases. The ends lost 4 bases at V and 3 bases at J; junction bases unmatched: 6. Germline V gives CDR1 SGDLS, CDR2 YYNGEE. The CDR3 consists of 14 residues. CDR3 DNA: TGTGCCAGCAGCCCTGGACAGGTAGACACTGAAGCTTTCTTT. Translation gives CASSPGQVDTEAFF.

The chain joins TRBV7-3 to TRBJ2-1, with 10 bases lining up with TRBD2. This CDR3 contains 19 residues. CDR1 is SGHTA, CDR2 FQGTGA, per germline. With V trimmed by 2 bases and J by 5 bases, 15 bases remained unmatched. CDR3 protein: CASSLAIGGLALRDNEQFF. CDR3 bases: TGTGCCAGCAGCTTAGCTATCGGGGGACTAGCGTTAAGGGACAATGAGCAGTTCTTC.

The CDR3, as DNA: TGTGCCAGCAGTGTGGGCCCTACAAGCTCCTACGAGCAGTACTTC. Translating gives CASSVGPTSSYEQYF. V is TRBV6-1 and J is TRBJ2-7; D ambiguous. The CDR3 contains 15 residues. Germline CDR1 and CDR2: MNHNS and SASEGT. Deletions cut 4 bases from V and 0 bases from J, with 13 bases between.

The V call is TRBV7-9, the J call TRBJ1-4; D is ambiguous. The germline gives CDR1 SEHNR, CDR2 FQNEAQ (reference sequence). This CDR3 contains 14 residues. The ends were cut back, 6 bases at V and 11 bases at J, with 19 bases in the middle. The CDR3 sequence: CASRPEGEGKKLFF. CDR3 nucleotide sequence: TGTGCCAGCAGACCTGAGGGAGAAGGAAAGAAACTGTTTTTT.

V and J are TRBV2 and TRBJ1-4; TRBD1 is a possible D gene (5 bases). From germline, CDR1 is SNHLY and CDR2 FYNNEI. Deletions cut 7 bases from V and 0 bases from J, with 12 bases between. The length of the CDR3 is 15 residues. CDR3 in DNA: TGTGCCAGCAAAGCGAAGACAGCAACTAATGAAAAACTGTTTTTT. As protein: CASKAKTATNEKLFF.

V is TRBV12-5 and J is TRBJ1-1; no reliable D call. Trimming removed 2 bases at V and 8 bases at J, with 12 bases between. The length of the CDR3 is 13 residues. CDR1 LGHNT and CDR2 FRNRAP come from the germline V gene. The CDR3 loop reads CASGLSLSPEAFF. The CDR3 bases are TGTGCTAGTGGTTTGTCCTTGTCCCCCGAAGCTTTCTTT. Supplemented by reference TRBV12-5 and TRBJ1-1, the full variable domain reads DARVTQTPRHKVTEMGQEVTMRCQPILGHNTVFWYRQTMMQGLELLAYFRNRAPLDDSGMPKDRFSAEMPDATLATLKIQPSEPRDSAVYFCASGLSLSPEAFFGQGTRLTVV.

The chain employs TRBV9 and TRBJ2-7; 7 bases are shared with TRBD2. Losses at the gene ends were 4 bases for V and 2 bases for J; bases not matched to a gene: 12. CDR1 and CDR2 from the germline V gene are SGDLS and YYNGEE. This CDR3 is built from 16 residues. In nucleotides, the CDR3 is TGTGCCAGCAGCTCACCCTCGGGGGGAGCAGCCTACGAGCAGTACTTC. Protein product: CASSSPSGGAAYEQYF.

The sample holds one count of this clone. The chain is built from TRBV7-8 and TRBJ2-7, with 8 nucleotides matching TRBD2. V was pared by 1 base and J by 7 bases, with 15 bases of the junction left unmatched. There are 17 residues in the CDR3. Germline V gene data show CDR1 as SGHVS and CDR2 as FQNEAQ. The CDR3 loop is CASSLELLLAATGEQYF. CDR3 sequence (DNA): TGTGCCAGCAGCTTAGAGCTTTTACTAGCGGCCACGGGAGAGCAGTACTTC.

The chain has TRBV7-9 and TRBJ2-1; 11 bases match TRBD2. Germline values: CDR1 SEHNR, CDR2 FQNEAQ (reference sequence). The length of the CDR3 is 16 residues. Trimming at V came to 5 bases and at J to 6 bases, leaving 9 bases not matched to a gene. DNA of the CDR3: TGTGCCAGCAGCACCCAGAGACTAGCGGGATCCAATGAGCAGTTCTTC. Amino acids: CASSTQRLAGSNEQFF. The entire variable domain, with the rest obtained from reference TRBV7-9 and TRBJ2-1, is as follows: DTGVSQNPRHKITKRGQNVTFRCDPISEHNRLYWYRQTLGQGPEFLTYFQNEAQLEKSRLLSDRFSAERPKGSFSTLEIQRTEQGDSAMYLCASSTQRLAGSNEQFFGPGTRLTVL.

The rearrangement uses TRBV2 and TRBJ1-1, with a weak D call TRBD1 (5 bases). V lost 8 bases and J 2 bases, leaving 12 bases between the germline ends. This CDR3 region has 13 residues. The germline V gene encodes CDR1 SNHLY and CDR2 FYNNEI. CDR3 loop: CASRQLINTEAFF. Written as DNA, the CDR3 is TGTGCCAGCCGACAGCTAATAAACACTGAAGCTTTCTTT.

J is TRBJ1-2 and V is TRBV7-6; the D gene is possibly TRBD1 (6 bases). CDR1 and CDR2 (germline): SGHVS, FNYEAQ. CDR3 size: 13 residues. V was trimmed by 5 bases and J by 3 bases, leaving 10 bases between them. The chain's CDR3 is CASSPRTDYGYTF. The CDR3 region has the DNA TGTGCCAGCAGCCCGCGGACAGACTATGGCTACACCTTC.

The rearrangement joins TRBV28 to TRBJ1-5; no reliable D call. The CDR3 length is 15 residues. Germline values: CDR1 MDHEN, CDR2 SYDVKM. V lost 6 bases to trimming and J lost 0 bases, with 12 bases between them. CDR3 sequence reads: CASRVRGNSNQPQHF. Here the CDR3 DNA reads TGTGCCAGCAGGGTTCGGGGAAATAGCAATCAGCCCCAGCATTTT. The variable domain in full, with the rest retrieved from reference TRBV28 and TRBJ1-5, is DVKVTQSSRYLVKRTGEKVFLECVQDMDHENMFWYRQDPGLGLRLIYFSYDVKMKEKGDIPEGYSVSREKKERFSLILESASTNQTSMYLCASRVRGNSNQPQHFGDGTRLSIL.

The chain is built from TRBV28 and TRBJ2-2, with D maybe TRBD1 (6 bases). This CDR3 contains 17 residues. From germline, CDR1 is MDHEN and CDR2 SYDVKM. Between the trimmed V and J ends, which lost 2 bases and 6 bases, there was a span of 19 bases. In DNA form, the CDR3 reads TGTGCCAGCAGTTTAAGGAAGGGCACAGGGCGGGCCGGGGAGCTGTTTTTT. As protein: CASSLRKGTGRAGELFF.

This chain uses TRBV6-1 with TRBJ2-7; D may be TRBD1 (5 bases). The CDR3 runs 15 residues. The V end lost 0 bases, the J end lost 4 bases, and 13 bases lay between the germline ends. CDR1 is MNHNS and CDR2 is SASEGT in the germline V gene. The CDR3 DNA reads as TGTGCCAGCAGTGAAGCGCAACAGGTCCTTTACGAGCAGTACTTC. This encodes CASSEAQQVLYEQYF.

A single count supports this clone. The genes are TRBV10-3 and TRBJ1-1, with D unclear. CDR1 and CDR2 (germline): ENHRY, SYGVKD. CDR3 size: 13 residues. V lost 4 bases, J lost 0 bases, and 6 bases lay in between. CDR3 DNA: TGTGCCATCAGTGGAAGCGTGAACACTGAAGCTTTCTTT. Its protein product is CAISGSVNTEAFF.

This sequence joins TRBV27 and TRBJ2-7, with TRBD1 as a possible D gene (6 bases). This CDR3 is built from 14 residues. Germline loops: CDR1 MNHEY, CDR2 SMNVEV (reference sequence). Trimming removed 4 bases from V and 1 base from J, with 11 bases in between. CDR3 region: CASSSRTASYEQYF. The CDR3 DNA follows: TGTGCCAGCAGTTCCCGGACAGCATCCTACGAGCAGTACTTC.